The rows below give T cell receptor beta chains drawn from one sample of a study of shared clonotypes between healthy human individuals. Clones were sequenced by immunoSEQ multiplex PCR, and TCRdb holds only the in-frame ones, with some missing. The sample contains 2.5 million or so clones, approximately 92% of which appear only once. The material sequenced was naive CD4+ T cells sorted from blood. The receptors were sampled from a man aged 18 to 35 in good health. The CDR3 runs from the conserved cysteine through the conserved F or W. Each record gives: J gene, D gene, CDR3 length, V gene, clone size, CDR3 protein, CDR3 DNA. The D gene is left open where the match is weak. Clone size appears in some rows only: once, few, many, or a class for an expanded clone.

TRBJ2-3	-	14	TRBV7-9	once	CASSPTRGTDTQYF	TGTGCCAGCAGTCCGACAAGGGGCACAGATACGCAGTATTTT
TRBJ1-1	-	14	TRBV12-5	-	CASGLGQLNTEAFF	TGTGCTAGTGGTTTGGGACAGTTGAACACTGAAGCTTTCTTT
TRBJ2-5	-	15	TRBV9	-	CASSVGTGGQETQYF	TGTGCCAGCAGCGTAGGAACCGGGGGGCAGGAGACCCAGTACTTC
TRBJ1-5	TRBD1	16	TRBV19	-	CASGDRGVGLDQPQHF	TGTGCCAGTGGGGACAGGGGGGTTGGGTTGGATCAGCCCCAGCATTTT
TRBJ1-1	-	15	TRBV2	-	CASTWGRTRNTEAFF	TGTGCCAGCACCTGGGGGCGGACCCGGAACACTGAAGCTTTCTTT
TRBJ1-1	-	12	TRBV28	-	CASNSGDTEAFF	TGTGCCAGCAATTCGGGGGACACTGAAGCTTTCTTT
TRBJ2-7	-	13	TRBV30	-	CAWSVPGAYEQYF	TGTGCCTGGAGTGTCCCCGGTGCCTACGAGCAGTACTTC
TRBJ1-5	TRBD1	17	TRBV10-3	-	CAISAYQTGGSNQPQHF	TGTGCCATCAGTGCTTATCAGACAGGGGGGAGCAATCAGCCCCAGCATTTT
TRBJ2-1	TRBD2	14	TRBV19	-	CASNPSGEYNEQFF	TGTGCCAGTAACCCTAGCGGGGAATACAATGAGCAGTTCTTC
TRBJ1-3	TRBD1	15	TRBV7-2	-	CASSLGQGRGNTIYF	TGTGCCAGCAGCTTAGGACAGGGTCGTGGAAACACCATATATTTT
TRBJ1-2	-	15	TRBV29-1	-	CSVEEGGQPYKGYTF	TGCAGCGTTGAAGAGGGTGGCCAGCCCTATAAGGGCTACACCTTC
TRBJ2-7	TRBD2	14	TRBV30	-	CAWRGLGESYEQYF	TGTGCCTGGAGGGGACTAGGGGAGTCCTACGAGCAGTACTTC
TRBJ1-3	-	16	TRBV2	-	CASSEVGGFGGNTIYF	TGTGCCAGCAGTGAAGTAGGAGGGTTTGGTGGAAACACCATATATTTT
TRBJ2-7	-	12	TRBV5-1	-	CASSDPGDEQYF	TGCGCCAGCAGCGACCCAGGGGACGAGCAGTACTTC
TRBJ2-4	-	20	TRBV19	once	CASSKEGWDTADRIKNIQYF	TGTGCCAGTAGTAAGGAGGGCTGGGATACGGCAGACCGAATCAAAAACATTCAGTACTTC
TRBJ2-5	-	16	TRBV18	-	CASSQNSGALRETQYF	TGTGCCAGCTCACAAAACTCCGGGGCCCTCCGAGAGACCCAGTACTTC
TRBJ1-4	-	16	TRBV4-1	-	CASSQDRPTVNEKLFF	TGCGCCAGCAGCCAAGATCGGCCAACAGTTAATGAAAAACTGTTTTTT
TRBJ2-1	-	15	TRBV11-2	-	CASSLDRNSYNEQFF	TGTGCCAGCAGCCTCGACAGGAACTCCTACAATGAGCAGTTCTTC
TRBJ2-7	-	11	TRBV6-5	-	CATRKTYEQYF	TGTGCCACCAGGAAGACCTACGAGCAGTACTTC
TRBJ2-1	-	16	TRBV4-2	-	CASSQRGHSTYNEQFF	TGTGCCAGCAGCCAGAGGGGACACTCCACATACAATGAGCAGTTCTTC
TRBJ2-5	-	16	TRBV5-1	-	CASSLGGRTAQETQYF	TGCGCCAGCAGCTTGGGTGGGAGGACGGCCCAAGAGACCCAGTACTTC
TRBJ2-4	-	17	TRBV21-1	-	CASSLRGARLAKNIQYF	TGTGCCAGCAGCCTCCGGGGAGCGCGTTTAGCCAAAAACATTCAGTACTTC
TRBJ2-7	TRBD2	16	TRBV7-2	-	CASSLVGRLAGSEQYF	TGTGCCAGCAGCTTAGTGGGTAGGTTAGCGGGAAGCGAGCAGTACTTC
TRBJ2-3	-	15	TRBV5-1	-	CASSLGVRGTDTQYF	TGCGCCAGCAGCTTGGGGGTCAGGGGCACAGATACGCAGTATTTT
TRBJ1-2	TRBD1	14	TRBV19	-	CASQRLAGGYGYTF	TGTGCCAGTCAACGGTTGGCAGGGGGCTATGGCTACACCTTC
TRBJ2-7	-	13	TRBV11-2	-	CASSLHIYYEQYF	TGCGCCAGCAGCTTACACATTTACTACGAGCAGTACTTC
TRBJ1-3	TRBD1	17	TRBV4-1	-	CASSQDYGQASGNTIYF	TGCGCCAGCAGCCAAGATTACGGACAGGCCTCTGGAAACACCATATATTTT
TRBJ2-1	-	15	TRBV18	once	CASSPGGFSYNEQFF	TGTGCCAGCTCACCCGGCGGATTCTCCTACAATGAGCAGTTCTTC
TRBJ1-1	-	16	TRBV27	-	CASSLSDSRKNTEAFF	TGTGCCAGCAGTTTATCGGACAGTAGAAAGAACACTGAAGCTTTCTTT
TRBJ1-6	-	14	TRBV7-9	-	CASSLSNYNSPLHF	TGTGCCAGCAGCTTATCAAACTATAATTCACCCCTCCACTTT
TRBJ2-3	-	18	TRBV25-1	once	CASSELGPIGAATDTQYF	TGTGCCAGCAGTGAACTAGGACCTATAGGGGCAGCAACAGATACGCAGTATTTT